The T cell receptor beta chain described here comes from a study of response to subunit inactivated influenza vaccine. Study-level points and caveats: The study's authors posited that every seasonal influenza vaccination enlists few new T cells.

A single record per CDR3 protein comes from TCRdb applying MiXCR to the RT-PCR reads. This table has roughly 630,000 distinct CDR3 sequences, around 15% appearing once. V was shortened by 5 bases and J by 4 bases, with 10 bases between the two germline ends. CDR3 length: 13 residues. In germline, CDR1 is SEHNR, CDR2 FQNEAQ (reference sequence). A few counts support this clonotype. Its antigen is still unknown. The source is a man aged 45-65 years who received an inactivated influenza vaccine. The sequencing here drew on PBMCs from blood, taken 14 to 15 days before vaccination. The rearrangement joins TRBV7-9 to TRBJ2-3; D remains unclear. CDR3 region: CASSGRTADTQYF. As DNA, the CDR3 is TGTGCCAGCAGCGGTAGGACCGCAGATACGCAGTATTTT.